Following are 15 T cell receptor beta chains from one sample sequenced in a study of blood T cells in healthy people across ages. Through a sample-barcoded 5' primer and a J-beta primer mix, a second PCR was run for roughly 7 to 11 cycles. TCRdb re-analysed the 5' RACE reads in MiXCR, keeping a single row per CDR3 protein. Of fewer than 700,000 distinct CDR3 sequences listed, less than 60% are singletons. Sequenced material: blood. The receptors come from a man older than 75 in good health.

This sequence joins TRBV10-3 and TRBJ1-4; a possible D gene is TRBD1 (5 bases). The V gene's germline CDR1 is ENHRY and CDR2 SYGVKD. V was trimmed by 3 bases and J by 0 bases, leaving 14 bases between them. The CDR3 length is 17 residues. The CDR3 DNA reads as TGTGCCATCAGTGACGAGGGGTTTAGAGCAACTAATGAAAAACTGTTTTTT. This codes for CAISDEGFRATNEKLFF.

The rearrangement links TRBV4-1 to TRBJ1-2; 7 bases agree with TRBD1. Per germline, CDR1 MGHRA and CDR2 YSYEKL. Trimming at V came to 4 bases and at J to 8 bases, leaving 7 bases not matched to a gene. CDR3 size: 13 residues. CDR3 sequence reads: CASSPPTGVGYTF. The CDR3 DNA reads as TGCGCCAGCAGCCCTCCTACAGGGGTCGGCTACACCTTC.

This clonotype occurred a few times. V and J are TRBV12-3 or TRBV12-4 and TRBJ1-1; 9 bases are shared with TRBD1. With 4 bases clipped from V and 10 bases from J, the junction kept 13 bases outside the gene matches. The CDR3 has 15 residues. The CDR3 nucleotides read TGTGCCAGCAGTTCTACCGGGACAGGGAAGGTGCGAGCTTTCTTT. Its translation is CASSSTGTGKVRAFF.

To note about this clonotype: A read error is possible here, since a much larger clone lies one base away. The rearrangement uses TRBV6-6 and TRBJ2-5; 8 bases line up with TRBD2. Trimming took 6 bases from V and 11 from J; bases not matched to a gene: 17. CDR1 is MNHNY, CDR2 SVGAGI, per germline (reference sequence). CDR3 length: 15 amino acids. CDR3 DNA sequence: TGTGCCAGCAGCCCGCCCGGGGGGGATTACAATGAGCAGTACTTC. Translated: CASSPPGGDYNEQYF.

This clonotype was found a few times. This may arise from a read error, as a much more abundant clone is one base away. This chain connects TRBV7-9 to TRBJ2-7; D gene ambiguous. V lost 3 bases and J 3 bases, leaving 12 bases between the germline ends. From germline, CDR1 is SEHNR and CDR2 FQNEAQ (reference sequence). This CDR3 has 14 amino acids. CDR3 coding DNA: TGTGCCAGCAGCTTCAGTATGATCGACTACGAGCAGTACTTC. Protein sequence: CASSFSMIDYEQYF.

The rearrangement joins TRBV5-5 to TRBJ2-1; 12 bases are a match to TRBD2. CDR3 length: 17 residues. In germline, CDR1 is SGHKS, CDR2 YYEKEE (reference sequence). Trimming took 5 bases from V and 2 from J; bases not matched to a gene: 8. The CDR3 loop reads CASRAGLAGLTYNEQFF. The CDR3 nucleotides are TGTGCCAGCAGGGCTGGACTAGCGGGGCTCACCTACAATGAGCAGTTCTTC.

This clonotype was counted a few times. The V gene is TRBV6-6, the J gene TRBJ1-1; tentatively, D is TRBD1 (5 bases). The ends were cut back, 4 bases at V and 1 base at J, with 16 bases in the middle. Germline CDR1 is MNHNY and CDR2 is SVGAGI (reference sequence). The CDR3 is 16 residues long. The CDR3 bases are TGTGCCAGCAGTTCCCGGGGGGGACGAGGGAACACTGAAGCTTTCTTT. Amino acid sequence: CASSSRGGRGNTEAFF.

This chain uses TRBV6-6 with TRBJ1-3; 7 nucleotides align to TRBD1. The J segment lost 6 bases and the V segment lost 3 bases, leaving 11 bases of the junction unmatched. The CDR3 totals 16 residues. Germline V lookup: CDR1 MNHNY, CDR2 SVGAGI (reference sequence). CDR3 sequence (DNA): TGTGCCAGCAGTTATGGACAGGTTCAAATCCCAAACACCATATATTTT. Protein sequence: CASSYGQVQIPNTIYF.

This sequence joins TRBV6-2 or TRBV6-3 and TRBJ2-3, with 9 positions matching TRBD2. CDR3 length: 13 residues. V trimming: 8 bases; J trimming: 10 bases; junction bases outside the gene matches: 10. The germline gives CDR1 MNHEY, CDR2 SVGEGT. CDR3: CASRREGLGAQYF. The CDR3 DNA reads TGTGCCAGCCGGCGGGAGGGCCTAGGTGCGCAGTATTTT.

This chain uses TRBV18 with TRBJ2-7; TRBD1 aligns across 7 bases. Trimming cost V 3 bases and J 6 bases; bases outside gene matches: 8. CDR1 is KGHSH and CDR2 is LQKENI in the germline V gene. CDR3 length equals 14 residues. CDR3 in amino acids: CASSPIQGDTEQYF. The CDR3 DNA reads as TGTGCCAGCTCACCGATTCAGGGGGATACCGAGCAGTACTTC.

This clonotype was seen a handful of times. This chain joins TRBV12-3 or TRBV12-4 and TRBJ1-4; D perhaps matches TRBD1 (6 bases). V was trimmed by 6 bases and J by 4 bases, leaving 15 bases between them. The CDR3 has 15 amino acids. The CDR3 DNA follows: TGTGCCAGCAGCCCACGGGAAGGGGGTAATGAAAAACTGTTTTTT. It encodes CASSPREGGNEKLFF.

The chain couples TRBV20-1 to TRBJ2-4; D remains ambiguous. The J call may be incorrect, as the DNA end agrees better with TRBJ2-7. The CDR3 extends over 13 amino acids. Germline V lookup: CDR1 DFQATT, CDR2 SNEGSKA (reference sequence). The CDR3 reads CSARAWVSYEQYF. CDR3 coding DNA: TGCAGTGCTAGAGCGTGGGTCTCCTACGAGCAGTACTTC.

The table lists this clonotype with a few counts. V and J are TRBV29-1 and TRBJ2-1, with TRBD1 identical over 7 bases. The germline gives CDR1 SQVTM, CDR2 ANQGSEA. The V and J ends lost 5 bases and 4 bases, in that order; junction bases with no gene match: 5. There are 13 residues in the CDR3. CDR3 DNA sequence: TGCAGCGTTCAGCGACAGGGATACAATGAGCAGTTCTTC. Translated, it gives CSVQRQGYNEQFF.

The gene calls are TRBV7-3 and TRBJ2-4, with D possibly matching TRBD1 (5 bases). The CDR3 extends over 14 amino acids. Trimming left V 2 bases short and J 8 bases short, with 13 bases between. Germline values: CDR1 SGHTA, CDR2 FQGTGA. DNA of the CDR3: TGTGCCAGCAGCTTAGGACACGGCCGTGACATTCAGTACTTC. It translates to CASSLGHGRDIQYF.

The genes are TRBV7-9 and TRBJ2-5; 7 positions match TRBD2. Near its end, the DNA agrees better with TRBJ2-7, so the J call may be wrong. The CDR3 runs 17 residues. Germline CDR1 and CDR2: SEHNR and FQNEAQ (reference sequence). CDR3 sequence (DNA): TGTGCCAGCAGCCGTCTGATCAGCGGGATCAGCTCCTACGAGCAGTACTTC. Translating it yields CASSRLISGISSYEQYF.